These 20 T cell receptor beta chains originate from one sample sequenced in a study of blood T cell repertoires in COVID-19. Produced via immunoSEQ multiplex PCR; TCRdb's table is partial and in-frame only. The table lists 200,000 to 250,000 clones, approximately 80% of them singletons. The sequenced sample was PBMCs or T cells enriched from blood (not recorded which). The origin of the receptors is a woman in her 40s with acute COVID-19.

The J gene is TRBJ1-2, the V gene TRBV28, with 7 bases fitting TRBD1. The CDR3 is 13 residues long. V lost 2 bases and J lost 6; bases outside the gene matches: 3. CDR1 is MDHEN, CDR2 SYDVKM, per germline. The CDR3 DNA follows: TGTGCCAGCAGTTTAGCAGGGGGGAATGGCTACACCTTC. This gives the protein CASSLAGGNGYTF.

The chain uses TRBV19 and TRBJ1-1; D is possibly TRBD1 (6 bases). The V gene's germline CDR1 is LNHDA and CDR2 SQIVND (reference sequence). CDR3 length equals 15 residues. V was shortened by 7 bases and J by 2 bases, with 17 bases between the two germline ends. The CDR3 is CASTPSGGYNTEAFF. DNA for the CDR3: TGTGCCAGTACCCCATCGGGGGGCTACAACACTGAAGCTTTCTTT.

V usage is TRBV28 and J usage is TRBJ1-1; D gene uncertain. Per the germline V gene, CDR1 is MDHEN and CDR2 is SYDVKM. The CDR3 is 12 amino acids. Deletions cut 3 bases from V and 7 bases from J, with 9 bases between. Here the CDR3 reads CASSLRSVEAFF. The CDR3 DNA reads as TGTGCCAGCAGTTTGAGGTCAGTTGAAGCTTTCTTT.

The chain employs TRBV9 and TRBJ2-5, with TRBD1 matching over 9 bases. Trimming removed 0 bases from V and 0 bases from J; junction bases left unmatched: 9. Looked up from germline, CDR1 is SGDLS and CDR2 is YYNGEE. CDR3 size: 18 residues. This chain's CDR3 is CASSVGRTGDSYQETQYF. DNA for the CDR3: TGTGCCAGCAGCGTAGGCAGGACAGGGGATTCGTACCAAGAGACCCAGTACTTC.

The chain links TRBV6-5 to TRBJ1-1, with D possibly matching TRBD1 (6 bases). CDR3 length equals 14 residues. The V end was cut by 0 bases, the J end by 4 bases, with 9 bases between. Germline values: CDR1 MNHEY, CDR2 SVGAGI. CDR3 DNA: TGTGCCAGCAGTTACTCTACAGGGCCCACTGAAGCTTTCTTT. It translates to CASSYSTGPTEAFF.

Only one count was recorded for this clone. The chain is built from TRBV3-1 (or the pseudogene TRBV3-2) and TRBJ2-3, with 7 bases fitting TRBD1. This CDR3 has 14 amino acids. V dropped 5 bases and J dropped 1; count of bases not matched to a gene: 3. Germline V gives CDR1 LGHDT, CDR2 YNNKEL (reference sequence). The CDR3 is CASSSGGGTDTQYF. CDR3 coding DNA: TGTGCCAGCAGCTCAGGGGGAGGCACAGATACGCAGTATTTT.

The V and J genes are TRBV6-5 and TRBJ1-6; 8 nucleotides agree with TRBD1. CDR1 MNHEY and CDR2 SVGAGI come from the germline V gene. This CDR3 region has 15 residues. J lost 3 bases, V lost 4 bases, and 2 bases had no gene match. CDR3 loop: CASSSGQGYNSPLHF. The CDR3 DNA follows: TGTGCCAGCAGTTCTGGACAGGGCTATAATTCACCCCTCCACTTT.

The V and J genes are TRBV11-3 and TRBJ2-3; D remains ambiguous. In germline, CDR1 is SGHNT, CDR2 YENEEA. The CDR3 has 13 amino acids. V lost 1 base and J lost 5, with 7 bases in between. DNA of the CDR3: TGTGCCAGCAGCTTAGTTTCAGGAGATACGCAGTATTTT. Protein: CASSLVSGDTQYF. Full variable domain (missing parts from reference TRBV11-3 and TRBJ2-3): EAGVVQSPRYKIIEKKQPVAFWCNPISGHNTLYWYLQNLGQGPELLIRYENEEAVDDSQLPKDRFSAERLKGVDSTLKIQPAELGDSAVYLCASSLVSGDTQYFGPGTRLTVL.

There are a few counts of this clone. The chain links TRBV5-5 to TRBJ2-2, with a possible D match to TRBD2 (6 bases). CDR1 and CDR2 from the germline V gene are SGHKS and YYEKEE (reference sequence). The CDR3 spans 16 residues. Trimming took 2 bases from V and 4 from J, leaving 15 bases between them. CDR3 bases: TGTGCCAGCAGCTTAGGAGGGCCGACGGGCACCGGGGAGCTGTTTTTT. Amino acids: CASSLGGPTGTGELFF.

The chain carries TRBV9 and TRBJ2-5; TRBD2 matches at 11 bases. Germline V CDR1 and CDR2: SGDLS, YYNGEE. V shed 0 bases and J 4 bases; nucleotides not matched to a gene: 5. The CDR3 is made up of 16 amino acids. CDR3 sequence reads: CASSVGDSGGAETQYF. The CDR3, as DNA: TGTGCCAGCAGCGTAGGGGATAGCGGGGGGGCAGAGACCCAGTACTTC.

This clone was detected many times. CDR3 nucleotide sequence: TGTGCCAGCAGCCAAGATGGGGGCGCTGGGGCCAACGTCCTGACTTTC. Translated: CASSQDGGAGANVLTF. The genes are TRBV4-2 and TRBJ2-6, with D tentatively TRBD1 (6 bases). V lost 0 bases and J lost 2, with 8 bases in between. Germline CDR1 is LGHNA and CDR2 is YNFKEQ. The CDR3 sequence is 16 residues long.

The chain has TRBV9 and TRBJ2-3; no firm D call. The germline V gene has CDR1 SGDLS and CDR2 YYNGEE. The V gene lost 4 bases and the J gene lost 1 base, with 13 bases spanning the gap. CDR3 length: 15 amino acids. This chain's CDR3 is CASSTRSAGTDTQYF. CDR3 sequence (DNA): TGTGCCAGCAGCACCCGCAGCGCTGGCACAGATACGCAGTATTTT.

The chain is built from TRBV19 and TRBJ1-5, with 9 bases matching TRBD1. The germline V gene encodes CDR1 LNHDA and CDR2 SQIVND (reference sequence). J lost 5 bases, V lost 5 bases, and 7 bases had no gene match. This CDR3 is built from 15 residues. The CDR3: CASSPYRQGDQPQHF. The CDR3, as DNA: TGTGCCAGTAGTCCCTACAGACAGGGGGATCAGCCCCAGCATTTT.

The V and J genes are TRBV28 and TRBJ1-6, with 10 bases that match TRBD1. From germline, CDR1 is MDHEN and CDR2 SYDVKM. There are 16 residues in the CDR3. The V and J ends lost 11 bases and 5 bases, in that order; junction bases with no gene match: 12. The CDR3 spells CAAERGGTGDNSPLHF. The CDR3 DNA sequence: TGTGCCGCTGAGAGAGGGGGGACAGGGGATAATTCACCCCTCCACTTT.

The rearrangement uses TRBV6-5 and TRBJ1-5; no definite D call. Germline CDR1 and CDR2: MNHEY and SVGAGI. The CDR3 runs 12 residues. V lost 5 bases to trimming and J lost 5 bases, with 7 bases between them. The CDR3 loop is CASSRRDQPQHF. As DNA, the CDR3 is TGTGCCAGCAGTCGGAGGGATCAGCCCCAGCATTTT.

The V gene is TRBV4-3, the J gene TRBJ2-1; TRBD2 matches 9 bases. CDR3 length equals 15 residues. The V gene end was trimmed by 0 bases and the J gene end by 4 bases; junction bases not matched to a gene: 1. Germline assignment: CDR1 LGHNA and CDR2 YSLEER. The chain's CDR3 is CASSQDSGGYNEQFF. CDR3 in DNA: TGCGCCAGCAGCCAAGATAGCGGGGGATACAATGAGCAGTTCTTC.

The chain is built from TRBV9 and TRBJ1-2; D is uncertain. Germline V CDR1 and CDR2: SGDLS, YYNGEE. With 0 bases removed from V and 6 bases from J, the gap between germline ends came to 15 bases. The CDR3 loop spans 15 amino acids. DNA of the CDR3: TGTGCCAGCAGCGTAGGCCTGGGAGGAGGTGATGGCTACACCTTC. Its translation: CASSVGLGGGDGYTF. The complete variable domain, with remaining parts taken from reference TRBV9 and TRBJ1-2, reads DSGVTQTPKHLITATGQRVTLRCSPRSGDLSVYWYQQSLDQGLQFLIQYYNGEERAKGNILERFSAQQFPDLHSELNLSSLELGDSALYFCASSVGLGGGDGYTFGSGTRLTVV.

The CDR3 loop is CASSQRTGDLPRGYTF. The CDR3 nucleotides are TGTGCCAGCAGCCAACGCACAGGGGACCTCCCCAGGGGCTACACCTTC. This chain links TRBV7-2 with TRBJ1-2; 7 positions match TRBD1. The V gene end was trimmed by 5 bases and the J gene end by 8 bases; junction bases not matched to a gene: 17. The CDR3 totals 16 residues. CDR1 is SGHTA and CDR2 is FQGNSA in the germline V gene.

Turning to this clone: This may be a read error, as it is one base from a much larger clone. The sample contains more than one DNA sequence encoding this CDR3. V is TRBV4-1 and J is TRBJ2-1, with D maybe TRBD1 (6 bases). The V and J ends lost 4 bases and 1 base respectively, with 17 bases between them. Germline-derived CDR1 and CDR2 are MGHRA and YSYEKL. CDR3 length equals 17 residues. CDR3 in DNA: TGCGCCAGCAGCCCGCCCCCGGGCAGGGGATCCTACAATGAGCAGTTCTTC. Translating it yields CASSPPPGRGSYNEQFF.

This chain connects TRBV5-1 to TRBJ2-1; D is unclear. Germline loops: CDR1 SGHRS, CDR2 YFSETQ. This CDR3 has 15 amino acids. The V end lost 0 bases, the J end lost 3 bases, and 10 bases lay between the germline ends. CDR3 region: CASSLVAGDYNEQFF. DNA for the CDR3: TGCGCCAGCAGCTTGGTGGCTGGAGACTACAATGAGCAGTTCTTC.